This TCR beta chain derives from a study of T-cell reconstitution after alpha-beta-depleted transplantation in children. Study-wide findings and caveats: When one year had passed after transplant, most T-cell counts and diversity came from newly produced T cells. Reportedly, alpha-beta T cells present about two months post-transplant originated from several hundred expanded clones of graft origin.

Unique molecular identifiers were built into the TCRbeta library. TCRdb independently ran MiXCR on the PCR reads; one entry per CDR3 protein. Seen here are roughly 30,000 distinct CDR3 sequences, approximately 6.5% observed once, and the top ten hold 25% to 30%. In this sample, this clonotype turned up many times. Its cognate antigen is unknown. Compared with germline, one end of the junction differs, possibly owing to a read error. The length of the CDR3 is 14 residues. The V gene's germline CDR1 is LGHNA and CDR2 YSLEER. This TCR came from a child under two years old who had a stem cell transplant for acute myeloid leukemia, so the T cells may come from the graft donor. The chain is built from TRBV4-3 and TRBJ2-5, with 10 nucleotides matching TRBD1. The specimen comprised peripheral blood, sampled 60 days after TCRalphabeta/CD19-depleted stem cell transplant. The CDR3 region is CASSRTGGSEAQYF. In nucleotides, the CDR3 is TGCGCCAGCAGCCGGACAGGGGGGTCAGAGGCCCAGTACTTC.